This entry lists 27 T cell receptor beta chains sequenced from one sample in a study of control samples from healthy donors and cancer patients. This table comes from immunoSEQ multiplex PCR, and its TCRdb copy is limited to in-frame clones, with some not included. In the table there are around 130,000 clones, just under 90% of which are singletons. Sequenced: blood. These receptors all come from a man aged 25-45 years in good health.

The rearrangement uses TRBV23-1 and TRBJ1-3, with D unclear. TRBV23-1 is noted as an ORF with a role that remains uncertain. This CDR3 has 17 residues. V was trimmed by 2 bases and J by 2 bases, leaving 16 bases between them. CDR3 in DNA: TGCGCCAGCAGTCAAGAAATCAGCCTTCGAACTGGAAACACCATATATTTT. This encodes CASSQEISLRTGNTIYF.

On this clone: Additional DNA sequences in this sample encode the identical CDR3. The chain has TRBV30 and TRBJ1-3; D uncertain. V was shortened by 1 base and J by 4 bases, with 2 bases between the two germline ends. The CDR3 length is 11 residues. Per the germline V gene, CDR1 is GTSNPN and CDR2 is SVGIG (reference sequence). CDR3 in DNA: TGTGCCTGGAGTGGGGGAAACACCATATATTTT. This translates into CAWSGGNTIYF.

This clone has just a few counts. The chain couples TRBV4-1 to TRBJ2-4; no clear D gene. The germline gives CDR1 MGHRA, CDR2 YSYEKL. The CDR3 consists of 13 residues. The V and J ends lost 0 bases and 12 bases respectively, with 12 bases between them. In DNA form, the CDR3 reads TGCGCCAGCAGCCAAGATCATGGGTATTATCAGTACTTC. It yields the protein CASSQDHGYYQYF.

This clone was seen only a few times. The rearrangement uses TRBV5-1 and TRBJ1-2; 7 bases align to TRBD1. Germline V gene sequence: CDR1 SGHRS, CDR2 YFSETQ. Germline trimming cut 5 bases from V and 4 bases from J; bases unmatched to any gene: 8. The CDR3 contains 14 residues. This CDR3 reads CASRVGTASYGYTF. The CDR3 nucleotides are TGCGCCAGCAGAGTCGGGACAGCCAGCTATGGCTACACCTTC.

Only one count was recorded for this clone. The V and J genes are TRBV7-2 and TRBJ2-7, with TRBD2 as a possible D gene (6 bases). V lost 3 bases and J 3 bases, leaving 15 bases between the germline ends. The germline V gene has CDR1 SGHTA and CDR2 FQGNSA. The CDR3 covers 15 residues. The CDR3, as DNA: TGTGCCAGCAGCTTCTCTTTCGGGGGAAACTACGAGCAGTACTTC. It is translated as CASSFSFGGNYEQYF.

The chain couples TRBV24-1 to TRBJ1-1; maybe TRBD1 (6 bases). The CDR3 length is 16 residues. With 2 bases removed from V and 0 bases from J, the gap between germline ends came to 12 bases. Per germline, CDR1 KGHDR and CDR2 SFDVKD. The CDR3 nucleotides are TGTGCCACCAGTGATTCCCGGAGGGGGATGAACACTGAAGCTTTCTTT. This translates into CATSDSRRGMNTEAFF.

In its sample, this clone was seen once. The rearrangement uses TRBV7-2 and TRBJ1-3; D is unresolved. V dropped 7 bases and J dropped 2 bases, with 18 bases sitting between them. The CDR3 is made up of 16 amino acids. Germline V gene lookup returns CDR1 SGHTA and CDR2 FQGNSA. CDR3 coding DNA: TGTGCCAGCACTACCCACGCAGACTTAACTGGAAACACCATATATTTT. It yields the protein CASTTHADLTGNTIYF. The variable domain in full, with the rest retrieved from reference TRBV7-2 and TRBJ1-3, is GAGVSQSPSNKVTEKGKDVELRCDPISGHTALYWYRQSLGQGLEFLIYFQGNSAPDKSGLPSDRFSAERTGGSVSTLTIQRTQQEDSAVYLCASTTHADLTGNTIYFGEGSWLTVV.

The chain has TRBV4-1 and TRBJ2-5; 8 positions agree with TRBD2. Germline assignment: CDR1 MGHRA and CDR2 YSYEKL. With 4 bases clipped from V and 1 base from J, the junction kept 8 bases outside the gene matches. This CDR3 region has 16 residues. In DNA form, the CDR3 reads TGCGCCAGCAGCCCCAACGGCGGGGGGCTCCAAGAGACCCAGTACTTC. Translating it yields CASSPNGGGLQETQYF.

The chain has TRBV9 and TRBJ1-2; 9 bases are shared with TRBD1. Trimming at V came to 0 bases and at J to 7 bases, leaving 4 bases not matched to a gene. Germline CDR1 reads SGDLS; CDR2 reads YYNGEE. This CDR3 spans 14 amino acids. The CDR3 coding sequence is TGTGCCAGCAGCGTAGAGGACAGGGGAAGTGGCTACACCTTC. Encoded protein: CASSVEDRGSGYTF.

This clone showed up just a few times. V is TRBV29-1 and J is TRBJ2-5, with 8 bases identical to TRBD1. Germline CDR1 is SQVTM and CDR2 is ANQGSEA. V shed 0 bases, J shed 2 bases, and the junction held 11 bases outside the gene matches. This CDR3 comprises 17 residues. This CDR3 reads CSVEDLRLGTGQETQYF. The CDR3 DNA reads TGCAGCGTTGAAGATCTGCGGTTAGGGACAGGACAAGAGACCCAGTACTTC.

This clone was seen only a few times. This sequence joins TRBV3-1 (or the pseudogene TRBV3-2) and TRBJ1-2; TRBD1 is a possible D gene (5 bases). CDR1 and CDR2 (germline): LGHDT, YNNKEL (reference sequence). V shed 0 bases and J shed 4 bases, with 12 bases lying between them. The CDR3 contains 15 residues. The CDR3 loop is CASSQDPTGGYGYTF. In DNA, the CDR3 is TGTGCCAGCAGCCAAGACCCGACCGGGGGCTATGGCTACACCTTC.

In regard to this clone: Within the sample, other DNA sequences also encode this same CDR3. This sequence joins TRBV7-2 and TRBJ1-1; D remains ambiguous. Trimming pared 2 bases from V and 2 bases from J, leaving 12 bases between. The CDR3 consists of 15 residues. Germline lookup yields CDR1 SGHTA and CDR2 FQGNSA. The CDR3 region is CASSLYGGGNTEAFF. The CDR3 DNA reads TGTGCCAGCAGCTTATACGGAGGTGGTAACACTGAAGCTTTCTTT.

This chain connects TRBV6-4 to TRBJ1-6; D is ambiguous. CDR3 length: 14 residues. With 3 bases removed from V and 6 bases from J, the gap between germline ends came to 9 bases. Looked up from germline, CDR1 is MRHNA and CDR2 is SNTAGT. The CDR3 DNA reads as TGTGCCAGCAGTGATCAGGCCTTTAATTCACCCCTCCACTTT. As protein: CASSDQAFNSPLHF.

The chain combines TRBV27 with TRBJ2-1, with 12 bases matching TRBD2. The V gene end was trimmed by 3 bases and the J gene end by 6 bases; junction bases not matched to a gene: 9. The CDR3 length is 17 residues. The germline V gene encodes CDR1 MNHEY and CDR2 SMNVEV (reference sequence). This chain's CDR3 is CASSFSPLAGGRNEQFF. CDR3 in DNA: TGTGCCAGCAGTTTCTCGCCCCTAGCGGGGGGGCGCAATGAGCAGTTCTTC.

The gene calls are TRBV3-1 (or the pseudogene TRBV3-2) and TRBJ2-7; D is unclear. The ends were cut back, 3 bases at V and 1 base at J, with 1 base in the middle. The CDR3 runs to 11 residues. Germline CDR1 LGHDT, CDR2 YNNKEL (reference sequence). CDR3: CASSHSYEQYF. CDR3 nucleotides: TGTGCCAGCAGCCATTCCTACGAGCAGTACTTC.

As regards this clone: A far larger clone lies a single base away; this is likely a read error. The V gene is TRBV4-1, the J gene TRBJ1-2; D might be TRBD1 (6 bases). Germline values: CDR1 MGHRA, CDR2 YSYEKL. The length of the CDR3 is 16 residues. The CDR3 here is CARSHGRGAQGEGYTF. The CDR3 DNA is TGCGCCCGCAGCCACGGGAGGGGGGCACAGGGTGAAGGCTACACCTTC.

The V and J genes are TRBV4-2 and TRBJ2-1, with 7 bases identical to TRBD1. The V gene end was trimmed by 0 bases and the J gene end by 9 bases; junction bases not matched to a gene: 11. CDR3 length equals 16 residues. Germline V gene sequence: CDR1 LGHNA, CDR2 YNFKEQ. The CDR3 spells CASSQETSDRASEQFF. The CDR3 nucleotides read TGTGCCAGCAGCCAAGAGACCTCAGACAGGGCAAGTGAGCAGTTCTTC.

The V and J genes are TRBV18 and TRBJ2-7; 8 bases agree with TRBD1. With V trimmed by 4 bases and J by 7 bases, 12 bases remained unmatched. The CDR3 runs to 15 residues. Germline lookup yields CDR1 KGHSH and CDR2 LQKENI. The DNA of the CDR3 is TGTGCCAGCTCACAATCTAGGACAGGGTCAGGAGAGCAGTACTTC. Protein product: CASSQSRTGSGEQYF.

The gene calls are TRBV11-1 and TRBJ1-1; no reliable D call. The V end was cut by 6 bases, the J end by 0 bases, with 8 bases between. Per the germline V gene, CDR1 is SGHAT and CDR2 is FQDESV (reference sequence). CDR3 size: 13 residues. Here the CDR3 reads CASRRHLNTEAFF. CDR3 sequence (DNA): TGTGCCAGCAGACGACACCTGAACACTGAAGCTTTCTTT.

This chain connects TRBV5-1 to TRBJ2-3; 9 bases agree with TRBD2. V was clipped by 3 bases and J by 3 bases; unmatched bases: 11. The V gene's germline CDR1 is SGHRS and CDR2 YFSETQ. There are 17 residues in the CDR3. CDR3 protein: CASSSLGGAGGTDTQYF. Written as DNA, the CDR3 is TGCGCCAGCAGCTCCCTGGGGGGAGCGGGGGGTACAGATACGCAGTATTTT.

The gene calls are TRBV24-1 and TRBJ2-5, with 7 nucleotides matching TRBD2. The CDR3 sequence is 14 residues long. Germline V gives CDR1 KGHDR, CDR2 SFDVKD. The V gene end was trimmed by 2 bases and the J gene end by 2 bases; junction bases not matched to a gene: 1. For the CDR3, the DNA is TGTGCCACCAGTGATTCGGGACTACAAGAGACCCAGTACTTC. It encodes CATSDSGLQETQYF.

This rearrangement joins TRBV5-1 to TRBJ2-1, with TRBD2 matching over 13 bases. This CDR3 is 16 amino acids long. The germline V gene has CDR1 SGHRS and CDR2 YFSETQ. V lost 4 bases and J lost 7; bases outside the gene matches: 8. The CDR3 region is CASSILLAGGLNEQFF. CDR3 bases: TGCGCCAGCAGCATCCTACTAGCGGGGGGGTTAAATGAGCAGTTCTTC. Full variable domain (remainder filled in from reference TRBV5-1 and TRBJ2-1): KAGVTQTPRYLIKTRGQQVTLSCSPISGHRSVSWYQQTPGQGLQFLFEYFSETQRNKGNFPGRFSGRQFSNSRSEMNVSTLELGDSALYLCASSILLAGGLNEQFFGPGTRLTVL.

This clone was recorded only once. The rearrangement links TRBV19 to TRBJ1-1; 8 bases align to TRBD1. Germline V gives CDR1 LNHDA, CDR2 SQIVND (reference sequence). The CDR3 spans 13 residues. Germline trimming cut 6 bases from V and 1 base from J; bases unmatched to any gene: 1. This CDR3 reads CASSDRGNTEAFF. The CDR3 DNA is TGTGCCAGTAGCGACAGGGGGAACACTGAAGCTTTCTTT.

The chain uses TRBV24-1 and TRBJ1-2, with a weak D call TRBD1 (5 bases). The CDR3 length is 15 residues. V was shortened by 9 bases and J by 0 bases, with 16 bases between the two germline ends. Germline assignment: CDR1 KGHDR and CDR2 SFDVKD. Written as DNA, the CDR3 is TGTGCCACCTCCCAAGGGCAGGGAGCTAACTATGGCTACACCTTC. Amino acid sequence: CATSQGQGANYGYTF.

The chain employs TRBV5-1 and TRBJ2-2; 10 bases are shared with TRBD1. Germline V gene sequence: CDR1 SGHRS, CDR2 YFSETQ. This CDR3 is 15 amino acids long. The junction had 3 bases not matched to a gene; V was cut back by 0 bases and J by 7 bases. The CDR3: CASSLGGQGVGELFF. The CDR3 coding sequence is TGCGCCAGCAGCTTGGGCGGACAGGGGGTCGGGGAGCTGTTTTTT.

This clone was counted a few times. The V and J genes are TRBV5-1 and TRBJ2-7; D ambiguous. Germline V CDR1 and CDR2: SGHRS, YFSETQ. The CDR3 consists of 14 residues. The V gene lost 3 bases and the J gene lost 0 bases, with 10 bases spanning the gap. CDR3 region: CASSYGPSSYEQYF. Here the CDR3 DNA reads TGCGCCAGCAGCTATGGCCCGAGCTCCTACGAGCAGTACTTC.

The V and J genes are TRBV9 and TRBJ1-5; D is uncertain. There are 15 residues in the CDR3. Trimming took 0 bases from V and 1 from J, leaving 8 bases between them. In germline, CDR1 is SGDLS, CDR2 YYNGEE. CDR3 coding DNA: TGTGCCAGCAGCGTAGACCCTACCAGCAATCAGCCCCAGCATTTT. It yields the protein CASSVDPTSNQPQHF.